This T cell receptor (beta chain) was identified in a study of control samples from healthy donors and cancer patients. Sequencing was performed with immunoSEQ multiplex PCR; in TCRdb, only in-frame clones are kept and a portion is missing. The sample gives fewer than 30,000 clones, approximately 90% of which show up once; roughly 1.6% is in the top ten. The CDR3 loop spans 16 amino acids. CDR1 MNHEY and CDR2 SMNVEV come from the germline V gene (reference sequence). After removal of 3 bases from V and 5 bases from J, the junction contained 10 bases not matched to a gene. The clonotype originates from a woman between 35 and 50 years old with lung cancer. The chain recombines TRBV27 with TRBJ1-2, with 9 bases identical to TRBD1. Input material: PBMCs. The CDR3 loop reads CASSLGQGRNWYGYTF. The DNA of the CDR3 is TGTGCCAGCAGTTTGGGACAGGGCCGGAATTGGTATGGCTACACCTTC.